These 10 T cell receptor beta chains came from one sample sequenced in a study of blood T cell repertoires in COVID-19. Assay used: immunoSEQ multiplex PCR; TCRdb lists only in-frame clones, some missing. The table includes about 140,000 clones, over 60% detected once. Sequenced sample: PBMCs or T cells enriched from blood (not recorded which). These receptors came from a woman between 50 and 59 years old who had recovered from COVID-19.

This clone was detected once. V gene TRBV28 combines with J gene TRBJ1-5, with 11 bases matching TRBD1. Germline V gene sequence: CDR1 MDHEN, CDR2 SYDVKM. J lost 3 bases, V lost 5 bases, and 6 bases had no gene match. CDR3 length: 16 amino acids. In nucleotides, the CDR3 is TGTGCCAGCAGTCCTCGGGGACAGGGGGTCAATCAGCCCCAGCATTTT. Its translation is CASSPRGQGVNQPQHF.

V is TRBV7-9 and J is TRBJ2-3; D unclear. The CDR3 has 16 amino acids. The germline CDR1 and CDR2 sequences are SEHNR and FQNEAQ (reference sequence). Trimming shortened V by 5 bases and J by 4 bases, and 19 bases separated the two germline ends. The CDR3 nucleotides read TGTGCCAGCAGCCTTCTCGACTCCTGGTTGGCAGATACGCAGTATTTT. This encodes CASSLLDSWLADTQYF.

This clone was seen once. The CDR3 region has the DNA TGTGCCTGTCAGGCGGGAGGGTCCTATAATTCACCCCTCCACTTT. Translation: CACQAGGSYNSPLHF. This chain joins TRBV30 and TRBJ1-6; D is uncertain. The CDR3 loop spans 15 amino acids. Trimming pared 6 bases from V and 1 base from J, leaving 13 bases between. Germline V gives CDR1 GTSNPN, CDR2 SVGIG (reference sequence).

A single count supports this clone. The chain carries TRBV6-5 and TRBJ1-2, with D tentatively TRBD1 (5 bases). With 6 bases removed from V and 0 bases from J, the gap between germline ends came to 8 bases. This CDR3 is built from 13 residues. Looked up from germline, CDR1 is MNHEY and CDR2 is SVGAGI. The CDR3 sequence is CASSREANYGYTF. As DNA, the CDR3 is TGTGCCAGCAGCAGGGAAGCTAACTATGGCTACACCTTC.

The chain combines TRBV2 with TRBJ2-4; perhaps TRBD2 as D (6 bases). This CDR3 has 14 residues. Per germline, CDR1 SNHLY and CDR2 FYNNEI. V lost 7 bases, J lost 2 bases, and 12 bases lay in between. DNA for the CDR3: TGTGCCAGCACCGAGACTAGATCCAAAAACATTCAGTACTTC. Residues: CASTETRSKNIQYF.

The chain is built from TRBV6-5 and TRBJ1-3; tentative D call: TRBD1 (6 bases). CDR3 length: 14 amino acids. Germline V gene lookup returns CDR1 MNHEY and CDR2 SVGAGI. V dropped 0 bases and J dropped 7 bases, with 10 bases sitting between them. CDR3 coding DNA: TGTGCCAGCAGTTACTCGCGCCAGGGGAACACCATATATTTT. Translating it yields CASSYSRQGNTIYF.

The rearrangement joins TRBV12-3 or TRBV12-4 to TRBJ1-5; D remains unclear. This CDR3 has 12 residues. With 7 bases removed from V and 3 bases from J, the gap between germline ends came to 7 bases. In DNA, the CDR3 is TGTGCCAGCACTTACTCCAATCAGCCCCAGCATTTT. Protein product: CASTYSNQPQHF.

This clone has only a few counts. The chain uses TRBV7-9 and TRBJ1-1; the match to TRBD1 covers 12 bases. CDR1 is SEHNR and CDR2 is FQNEAQ in the germline V gene (reference sequence). This CDR3 is 17 amino acids long. With V trimmed by 5 bases and J by 0 bases, 7 bases remained unmatched. The CDR3 here is CASSPRDRGLMNTEAFF. DNA for the CDR3: TGTGCCAGCAGCCCCAGGGACAGGGGGCTTATGAACACTGAAGCTTTCTTT. Complete variable domain (other parts from reference TRBV7-9 and TRBJ1-1): DTGVSQNPRHKITKRGQNVTFRCDPISEHNRLYWYRQTLGQGPEFLTYFQNEAQLEKSRLLSDRFSAERPKGSFSTLEIQRTEQGDSAMYLCASSPRDRGLMNTEAFFGQGTRLTVV.

The chain joins TRBV28 to TRBJ1-5; D is possibly TRBD1 (5 bases). The V gene lost 7 bases and the J gene lost 4 bases, with 14 bases spanning the gap. In germline, CDR1 is MDHEN, CDR2 SYDVKM. The CDR3 spans 14 residues. Here the CDR3 reads CASTSGQGNQPQHF. DNA for the CDR3: TGTGCCAGCACCTCGGGCCAGGGTAATCAGCCCCAGCATTTT.

Only one count was recorded for this clone. This chain connects TRBV7-9 to TRBJ1-4; TRBD1 is a possible D gene (5 bases). V was pared by 1 base and J by 3 bases, with 9 bases between. CDR3 size: 15 residues. Looked up from germline, CDR1 is SEHNR and CDR2 is FQNEAQ (reference sequence). The CDR3 protein is CASSLGQGSNEKLFF. The CDR3 DNA is TGTGCCAGCAGCTTAGGGCAGGGCTCTAATGAAAAACTGTTTTTT.